Below, one T cell receptor beta chain is given with its context. This CDR3 region has 13 residues. Germline lookup yields CDR1 MNHNS and CDR2 SASEGT. The ends were cut back, 5 bases at V and 4 bases at J, with 9 bases in the middle. TCRdb called the 5' RACE reads again in MiXCR, with one record for every CDR3 protein. The sample shows about 530,000 distinct CDR3 sequences, nearly 15% of them seen only once. This sample was included in a study of identical twins. These data also featured in a second study, about yellow fever vaccine responses in identical twins.

The source material was CD4+ T cells sorted from blood. This receptor was taken from a woman in her late teens or twenties in good health. The J gene is TRBJ1-5, the V gene TRBV6-1; TRBD1 is a possible D gene (5 bases). CDR3 protein: CASSMTVNQPQHF. The CDR3 bases are TGTGCCAGCAGTATGACAGTGAATCAGCCCCAGCATTTT.